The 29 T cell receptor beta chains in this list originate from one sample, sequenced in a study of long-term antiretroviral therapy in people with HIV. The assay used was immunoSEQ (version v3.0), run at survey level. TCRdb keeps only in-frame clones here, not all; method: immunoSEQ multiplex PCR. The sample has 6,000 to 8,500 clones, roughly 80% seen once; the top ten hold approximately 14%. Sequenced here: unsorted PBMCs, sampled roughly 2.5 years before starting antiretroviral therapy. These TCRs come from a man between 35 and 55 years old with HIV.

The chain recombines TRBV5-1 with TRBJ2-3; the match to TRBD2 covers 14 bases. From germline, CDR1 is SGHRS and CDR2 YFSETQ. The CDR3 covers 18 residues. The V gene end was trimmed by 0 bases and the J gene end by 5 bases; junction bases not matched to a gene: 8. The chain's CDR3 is CASSLGGGLAGARDTQYF. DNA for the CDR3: TGCGCCAGCAGCTTGGGTGGGGGACTAGCGGGGGCCCGAGATACGCAGTATTTT.

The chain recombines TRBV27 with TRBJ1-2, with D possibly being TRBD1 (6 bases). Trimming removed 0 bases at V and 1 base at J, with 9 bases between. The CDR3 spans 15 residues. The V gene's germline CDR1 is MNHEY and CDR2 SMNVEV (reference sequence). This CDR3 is CASSLSWTVNYGYTF. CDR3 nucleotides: TGTGCCAGCAGTTTATCCTGGACAGTTAACTATGGCTACACCTTC.

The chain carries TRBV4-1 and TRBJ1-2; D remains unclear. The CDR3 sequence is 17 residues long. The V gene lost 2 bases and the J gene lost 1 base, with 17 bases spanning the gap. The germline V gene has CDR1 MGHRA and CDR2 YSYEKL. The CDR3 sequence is CASSQQLGRRLNYGYTF. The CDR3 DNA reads TGCGCCAGCAGCCAACAACTGGGCAGGCGACTTAACTATGGCTACACCTTC.

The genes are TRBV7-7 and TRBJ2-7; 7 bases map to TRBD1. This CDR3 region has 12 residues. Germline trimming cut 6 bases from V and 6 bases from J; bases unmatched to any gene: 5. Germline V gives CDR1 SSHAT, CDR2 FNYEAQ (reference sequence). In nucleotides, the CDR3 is TGTGCCAGCAGTCCGACAGGGTTCGAGCAGTACTTC. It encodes CASSPTGFEQYF.

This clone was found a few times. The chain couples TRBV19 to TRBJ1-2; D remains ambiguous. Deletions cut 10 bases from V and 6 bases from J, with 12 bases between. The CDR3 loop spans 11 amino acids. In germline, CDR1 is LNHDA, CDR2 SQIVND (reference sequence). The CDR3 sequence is CATSREDGYTF. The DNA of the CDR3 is TGTGCCACCAGCCGGGAGGATGGCTACACCTTC.

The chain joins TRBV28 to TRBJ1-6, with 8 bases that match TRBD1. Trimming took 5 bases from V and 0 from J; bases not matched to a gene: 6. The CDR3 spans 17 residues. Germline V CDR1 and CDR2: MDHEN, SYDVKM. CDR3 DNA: TGTGCCAGCAGTGGGGACAGGAAGAGCTCCTATAATTCACCCCTCCACTTT. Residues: CASSGDRKSSYNSPLHF.

CDR3 in DNA: TGTGCCAGCTCACCGGGGACTAGCGGGGGGCGCACCGGGGAGCTGTTTTTT. Encoded protein: CASSPGTSGGRTGELFF. V and J are TRBV18 and TRBJ2-2, with 15 bases lining up with TRBD2. The trim removed 3 bases at V and 4 bases at J, leaving 3 bases unmatched. Germline V lookup: CDR1 KGHSH, CDR2 LQKENI. The CDR3 contains 17 residues.

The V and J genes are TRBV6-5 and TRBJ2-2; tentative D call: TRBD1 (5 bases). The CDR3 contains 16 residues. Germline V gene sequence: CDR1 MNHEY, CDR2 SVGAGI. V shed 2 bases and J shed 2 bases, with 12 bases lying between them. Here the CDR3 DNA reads TGTGCCAGCAGTTACGGGGCAGGGTCTAACACCGGGGAGCTGTTTTTT. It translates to CASSYGAGSNTGELFF.

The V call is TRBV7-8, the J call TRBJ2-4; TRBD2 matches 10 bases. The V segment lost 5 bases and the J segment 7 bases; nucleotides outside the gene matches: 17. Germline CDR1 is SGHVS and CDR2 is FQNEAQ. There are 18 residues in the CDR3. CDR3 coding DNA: TGTGCCAGCAGCCCGAATCTAGCGGGGGCGAAACCAGGGAACATTCAGTACTTC. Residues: CASSPNLAGAKPGNIQYF.

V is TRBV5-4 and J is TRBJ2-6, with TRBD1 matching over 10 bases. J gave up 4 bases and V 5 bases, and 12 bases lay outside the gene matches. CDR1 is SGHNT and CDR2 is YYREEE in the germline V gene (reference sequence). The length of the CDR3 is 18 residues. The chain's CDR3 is CASSFTGQGLWGANVLTF. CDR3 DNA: TGTGCCAGCAGTTTCACGGGACAGGGGTTGTGGGGGGCCAACGTCCTGACTTTC. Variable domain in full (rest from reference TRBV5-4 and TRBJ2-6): ETGVTQSPTHLIKTRGQQVTLRCSSQSGHNTVSWYQQALGQGPQFIFQYYREEENGRGNFPPRFSGLQFPNYSSELNVNALELDDSALYLCASSFTGQGLWGANVLTFGAGSRLTVL.

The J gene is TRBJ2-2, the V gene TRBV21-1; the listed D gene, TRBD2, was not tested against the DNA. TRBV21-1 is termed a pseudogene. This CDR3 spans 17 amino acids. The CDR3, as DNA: TGTGCCAGCAGCAAAAGGCCCACTAGCGGAGTCACCGGGGAGCTGTTTTTT. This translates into CASSKRPTSGVTGELFF.

The CDR3 DNA reads as TGTGCCAGCAGCCTCGGACAGGAGGGCACCTTC. Amino acid sequence: CASSLGQEGTF. V and J are TRBV7-9 and TRBJ1-2, with 7 positions matching TRBD1. The CDR3 has 11 residues. The germline V gene encodes CDR1 SEHNR and CDR2 FQNEAQ (reference sequence). V was clipped by 5 bases and J by 13 bases; unmatched bases: 7. Full variable domain (missing parts from reference TRBV7-9 and TRBJ1-2): DTGVSQNPRHKITKRGQNVTFRCDPISEHNRLYWYRQTLGQGPEFLTYFQNEAQLEKSRLLSDRFSAERPKGSFSTLEIQRTEQGDSAMYLCASSLGQEGTFGSGTRLTVV.

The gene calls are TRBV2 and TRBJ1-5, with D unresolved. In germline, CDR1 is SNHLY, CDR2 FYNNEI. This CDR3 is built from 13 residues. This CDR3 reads CGYRHDSNQPQHF. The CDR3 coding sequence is TGTGGTTACAGACACGATAGCAATCAGCCCCAGCATTTT.

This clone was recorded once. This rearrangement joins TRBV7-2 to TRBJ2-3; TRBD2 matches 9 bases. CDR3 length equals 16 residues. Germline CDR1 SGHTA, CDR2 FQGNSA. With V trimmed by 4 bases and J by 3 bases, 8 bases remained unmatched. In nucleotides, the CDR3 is TGTGCCAGCAGCTCCCCGCGGGGGGGAAGAACAGATACGCAGTATTTT. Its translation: CASSSPRGGRTDTQYF.

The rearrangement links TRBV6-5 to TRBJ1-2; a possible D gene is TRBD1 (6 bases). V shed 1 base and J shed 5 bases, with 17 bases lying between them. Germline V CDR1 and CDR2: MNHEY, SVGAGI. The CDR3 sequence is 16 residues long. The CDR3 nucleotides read TGTGCCAGCAGTTACTTCGAGGGGGATTCACCGTATGGCTACACCTTC. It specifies CASSYFEGDSPYGYTF.

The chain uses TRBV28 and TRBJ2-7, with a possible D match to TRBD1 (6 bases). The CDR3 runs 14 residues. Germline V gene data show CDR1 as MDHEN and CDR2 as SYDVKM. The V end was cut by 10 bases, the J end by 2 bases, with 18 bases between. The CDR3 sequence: CAIGGPGGAYEQYF. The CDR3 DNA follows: TGTGCCATTGGGGGCCCAGGTGGTGCCTACGAGCAGTACTTC.

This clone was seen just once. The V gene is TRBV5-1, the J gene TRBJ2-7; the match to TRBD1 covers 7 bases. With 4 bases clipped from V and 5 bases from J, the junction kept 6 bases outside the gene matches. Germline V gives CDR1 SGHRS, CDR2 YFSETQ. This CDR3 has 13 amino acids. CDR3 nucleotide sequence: TGCGCCAGCAGCACCCTTGACAGGGACGAGCAGTACTTC. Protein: CASSTLDRDEQYF.

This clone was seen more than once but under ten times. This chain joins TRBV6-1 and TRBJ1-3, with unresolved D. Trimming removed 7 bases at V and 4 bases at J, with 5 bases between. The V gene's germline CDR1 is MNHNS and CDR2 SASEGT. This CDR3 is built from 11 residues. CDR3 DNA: TGTGCCAGCAAAACAGGAAACACCATATATTTT. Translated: CASKTGNTIYF.

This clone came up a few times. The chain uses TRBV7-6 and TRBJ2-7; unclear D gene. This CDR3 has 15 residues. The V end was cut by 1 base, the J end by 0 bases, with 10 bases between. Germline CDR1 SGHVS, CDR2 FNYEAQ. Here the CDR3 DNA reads TGTGCCAGCAGCTTAGTGCAGGCCAACTCCTACGAGCAGTACTTC. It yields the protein CASSLVQANSYEQYF.

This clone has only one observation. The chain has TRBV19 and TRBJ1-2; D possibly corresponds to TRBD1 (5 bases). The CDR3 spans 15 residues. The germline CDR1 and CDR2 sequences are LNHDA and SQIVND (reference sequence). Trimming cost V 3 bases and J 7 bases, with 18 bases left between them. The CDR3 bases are TGTGCCAGTAGTATCGCTTCGGGGACCGGGAGTGGCTACACCTTC. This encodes CASSIASGTGSGYTF.

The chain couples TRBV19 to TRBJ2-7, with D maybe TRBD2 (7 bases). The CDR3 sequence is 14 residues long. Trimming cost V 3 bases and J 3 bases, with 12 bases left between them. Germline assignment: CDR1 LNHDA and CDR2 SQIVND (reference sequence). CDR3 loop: CASSIRGGDYEQYF. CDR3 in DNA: TGTGCCAGTAGTATCCGAGGGGGGGACTACGAGCAGTACTTC.

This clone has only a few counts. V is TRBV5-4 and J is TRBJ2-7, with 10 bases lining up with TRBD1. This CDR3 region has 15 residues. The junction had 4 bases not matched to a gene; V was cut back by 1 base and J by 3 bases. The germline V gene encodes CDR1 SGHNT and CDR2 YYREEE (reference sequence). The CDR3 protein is CASSLPRTGGYEQYF. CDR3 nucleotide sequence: TGTGCCAGCAGCTTGCCTAGGACAGGGGGCTACGAGCAGTACTTC.

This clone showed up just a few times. CDR3 sequence reads: CASSLGQGRITDTQYF. The CDR3 nucleotides are TGTGCCAGCAGCCTAGGACAGGGGCGAATCACAGATACGCAGTATTTT. The chain uses TRBV7-8 and TRBJ2-3, with 9 bases that match TRBD1. The CDR3 totals 16 residues. Germline V gene data show CDR1 as SGHVS and CDR2 as FQNEAQ. The junction had 8 bases not matched to a gene; V was cut back by 5 bases and J by 2 bases.

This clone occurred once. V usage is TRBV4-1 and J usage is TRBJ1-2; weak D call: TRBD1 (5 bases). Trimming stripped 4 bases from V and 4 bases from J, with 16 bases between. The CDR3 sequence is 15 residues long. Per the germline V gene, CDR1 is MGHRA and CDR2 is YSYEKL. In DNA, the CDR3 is TGCGCCAGCAGCCCGACAGCCCCCGCGGGCTATGGCTACACCTTC. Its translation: CASSPTAPAGYGYTF.

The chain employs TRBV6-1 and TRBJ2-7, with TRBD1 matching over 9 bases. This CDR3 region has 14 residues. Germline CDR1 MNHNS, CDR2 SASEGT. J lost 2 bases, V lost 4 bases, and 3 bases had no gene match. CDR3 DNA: TGTGCCAGCAGTGGGGGACAGGGCCCCTACGAGCAGTACTTC. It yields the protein CASSGGQGPYEQYF.

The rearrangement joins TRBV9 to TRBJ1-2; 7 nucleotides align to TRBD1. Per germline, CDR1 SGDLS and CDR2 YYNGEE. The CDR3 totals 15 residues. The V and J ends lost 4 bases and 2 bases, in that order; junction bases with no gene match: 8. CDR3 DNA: TGTGCCAGCAGCCCCGAGACAGGGAAGAACTATGGCTACACCTTC. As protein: CASSPETGKNYGYTF.

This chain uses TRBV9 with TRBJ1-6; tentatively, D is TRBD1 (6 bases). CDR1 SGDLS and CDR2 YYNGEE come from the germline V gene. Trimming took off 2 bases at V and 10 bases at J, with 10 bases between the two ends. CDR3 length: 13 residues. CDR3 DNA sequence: TGTGCCAGCAGCGTTCAGGGGAGCTCACCCCTCCACTTT. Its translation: CASSVQGSSPLHF. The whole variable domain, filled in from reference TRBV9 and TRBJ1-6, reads DSGVTQTPKHLITATGQRVTLRCSPRSGDLSVYWYQQSLDQGLQFLIQYYNGEERAKGNILERFSAQQFPDLHSELNLSSLELGDSALYFCASSVQGSSPLHFGNGTRLTVT.

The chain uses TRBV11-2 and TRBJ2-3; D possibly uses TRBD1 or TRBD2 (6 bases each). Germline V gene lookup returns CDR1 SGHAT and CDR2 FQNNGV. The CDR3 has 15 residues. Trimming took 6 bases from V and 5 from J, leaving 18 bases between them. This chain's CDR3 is CASSSGASVGDTQYF. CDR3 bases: TGTGCCAGCAGTTCGGGGGCTAGCGTAGGAGATACGCAGTATTTT.

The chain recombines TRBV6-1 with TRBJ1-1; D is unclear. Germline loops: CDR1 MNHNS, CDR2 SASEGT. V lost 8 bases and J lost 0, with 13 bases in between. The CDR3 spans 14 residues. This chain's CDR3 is CASSRLVLNTEAFF. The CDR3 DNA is TGTGCCAGCTCTAGACTCGTGCTGAACACTGAAGCTTTCTTT.